This T cell receptor (beta chain) was documented in a study of blood T cell repertoires in COVID-19. In the study overall: Sites in the United States, Italy and Spain provided acute and convalescent COVID-19 samples.

Assay used: immunoSEQ multiplex PCR; TCRdb lists only in-frame clones, some missing. Of about 240,000 clones listed, around 85% are singletons. The age range of participants was about 18 to 89 years, with residence in some 25 US areas. The sequence came from a woman in her thirties or forties with acute COVID-19. The sample consisted of PBMCs or T cells enriched from blood (not recorded which).

The CDR3 reads CASSQGFPSSYEQYF. CDR3 nucleotides: TGTGCCAGCAGCCAGGGGTTCCCAAGCTCCTACGAGCAGTACTTC. V is TRBV13 and J is TRBJ2-7; possibly TRBD1 for D (6 bases). The CDR3 is 15 residues long. Germline lookup yields CDR1 PRHDT and CDR2 FYEKMQ (reference sequence). Trimming left V 5 bases short and J 0 bases short, with 14 bases between.